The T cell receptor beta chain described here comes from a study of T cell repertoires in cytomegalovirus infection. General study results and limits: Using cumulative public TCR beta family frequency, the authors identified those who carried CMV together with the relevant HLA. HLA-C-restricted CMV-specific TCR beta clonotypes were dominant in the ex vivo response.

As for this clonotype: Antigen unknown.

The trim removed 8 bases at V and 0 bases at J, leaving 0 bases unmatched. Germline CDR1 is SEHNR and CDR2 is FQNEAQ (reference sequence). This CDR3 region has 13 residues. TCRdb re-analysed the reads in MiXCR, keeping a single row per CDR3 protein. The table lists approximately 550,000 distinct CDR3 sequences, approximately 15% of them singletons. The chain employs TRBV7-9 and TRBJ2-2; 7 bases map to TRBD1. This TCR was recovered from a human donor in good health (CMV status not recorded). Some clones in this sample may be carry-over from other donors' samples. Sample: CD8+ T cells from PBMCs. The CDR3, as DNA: TGTGCCAGCGGACAGGCGAACACCGGGGAGCTGTTTTTT. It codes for CASGQANTGELFF.